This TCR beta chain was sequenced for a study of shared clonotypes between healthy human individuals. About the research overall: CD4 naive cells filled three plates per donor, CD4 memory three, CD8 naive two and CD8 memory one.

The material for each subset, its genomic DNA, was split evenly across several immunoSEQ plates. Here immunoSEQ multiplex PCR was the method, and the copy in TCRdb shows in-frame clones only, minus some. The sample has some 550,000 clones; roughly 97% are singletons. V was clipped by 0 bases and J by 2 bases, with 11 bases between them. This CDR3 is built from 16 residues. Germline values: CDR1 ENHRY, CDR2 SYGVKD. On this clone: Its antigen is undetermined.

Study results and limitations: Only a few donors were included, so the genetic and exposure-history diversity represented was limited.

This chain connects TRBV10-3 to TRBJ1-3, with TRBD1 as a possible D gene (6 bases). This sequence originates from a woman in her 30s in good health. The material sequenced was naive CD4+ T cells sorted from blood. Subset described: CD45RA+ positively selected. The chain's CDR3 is CAISESKAGAGNTIYF. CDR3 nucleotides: TGTGCCATCAGTGAGTCGAAGGCAGGGGCTGGAAACACCATATATTTT.